This T cell receptor beta chain was identified in a study of CD8 T cells in ankylosing spondylitis. The study, taken as a whole, reports: Prior literature has documented some motif variants in synovial fluid and blood from reactive arthritis. Characteristic of ankylosing spondylitis blood, it appeared, was a TCR beta motif comprising several highly homologous variants.

TCRdb used MiXCR to reprocess the 5' RACE reads, holding one entry per CDR3 protein. The table includes about 840,000 distinct CDR3 sequences, 12% detected once. The CDR3 totals 13 residues. After removal of 7 bases from V and 3 bases from J, the junction contained 6 bases not matched to a gene. Looked up from germline, CDR1 is SQVTM and CDR2 is ANQGSEA. This clonotype appeared a few times. Its cognate antigen is unknown. The chain uses TRBV29-1 and TRBJ1-2; TRBD1 aligns across 9 bases. Sequencing was carried out using blood, either unsorted or a sorted T cell fraction (not recorded which). The TCR comes from a male donor with ankylosing spondylitis. The CDR3 here is CSATGGKDYGYTF. The CDR3 DNA follows: TGCAGCGCGACAGGGGGAAAGGACTATGGCTACACCTTC.